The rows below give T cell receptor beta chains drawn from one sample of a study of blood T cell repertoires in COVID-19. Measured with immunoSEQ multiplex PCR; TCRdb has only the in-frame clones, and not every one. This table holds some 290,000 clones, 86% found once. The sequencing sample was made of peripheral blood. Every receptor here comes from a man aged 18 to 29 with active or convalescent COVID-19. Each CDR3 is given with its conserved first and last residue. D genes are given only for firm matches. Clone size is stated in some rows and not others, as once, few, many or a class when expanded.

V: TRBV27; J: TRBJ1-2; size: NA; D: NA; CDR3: CASSPPGVPGYTF; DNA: TGTGCCAGCAGTCCCCCGGGGGTACCGGGCTACACCTTC
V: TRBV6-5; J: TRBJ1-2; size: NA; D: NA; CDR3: CASRARGDWGYTF; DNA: TGTGCCAGCAGGGCTAGGGGCGACTGGGGCTACACCTTC
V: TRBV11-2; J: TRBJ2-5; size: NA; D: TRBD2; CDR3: CASSLDYAGRGTQYF; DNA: TGTGCCAGCAGCTTAGATTACGCAGGGAGGGGGACCCAGTACTTC
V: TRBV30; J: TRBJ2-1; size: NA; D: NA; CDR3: CAWSVGGLNNEQFF; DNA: TGTGCCTGGAGCGTCGGGGGGCTCAACAATGAGCAGTTCTTC
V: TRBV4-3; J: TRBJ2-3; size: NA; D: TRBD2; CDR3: CASSRGLAGGGNTQYF; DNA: TGCGCCAGCAGCCGGGGACTAGCGGGAGGGGGAAATACGCAGTATTTT
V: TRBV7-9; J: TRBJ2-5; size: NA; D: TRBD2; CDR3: CASSLLGGSQETQYF; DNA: TGTGCCAGCAGCTTGCTCGGGGGGAGCCAAGAGACCCAGTACTTC
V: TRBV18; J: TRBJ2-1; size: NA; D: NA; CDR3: CASFKSSYNEQFF; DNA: TGTGCCAGCTTTAAGAGCTCCTACAATGAGCAGTTCTTC
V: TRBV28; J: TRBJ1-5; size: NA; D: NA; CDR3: CASSFPARADNQPQHF; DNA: TGTGCCAGCAGTTTTCCAGCCAGGGCGGACAATCAGCCCCAGCATTTT
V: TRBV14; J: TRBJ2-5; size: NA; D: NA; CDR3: CASSQDWGQGQETQYF; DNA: TGTGCCAGCAGCCAAGATTGGGGGCAGGGCCAAGAGACCCAGTACTTC
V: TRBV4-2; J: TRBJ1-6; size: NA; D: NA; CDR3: CASSHRAGARGRNSPLHF; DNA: TGTGCCAGCAGCCATCGCGCGGGAGCCAGAGGCCGTAATTCACCCCTCCACTTT
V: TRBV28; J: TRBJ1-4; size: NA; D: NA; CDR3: CASSLFGRDNEKLFF; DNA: TGTGCCAGCAGTTTATTCGGGCGGGATAATGAAAAACTGTTTTTT
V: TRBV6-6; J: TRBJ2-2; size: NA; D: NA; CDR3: CASGWTSNTGELFF; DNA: TGTGCCAGCGGTTGGACTTCGAACACCGGGGAGCTGTTTTTT
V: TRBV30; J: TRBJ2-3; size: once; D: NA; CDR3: CAWSTHADTQYF; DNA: TGTGCCTGGAGCACACACGCAGATACGCAGTATTTT
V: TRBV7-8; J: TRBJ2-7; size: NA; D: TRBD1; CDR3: CASSSGGIPFSYEQYF; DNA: TGTGCCAGCAGCTCAGGGGGCATTCCGTTTAGCTACGAGCAGTACTTC
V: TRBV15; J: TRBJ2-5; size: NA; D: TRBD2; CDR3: CATSTPLGLAGGETQYF; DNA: TGTGCCACCAGCACCCCTCTCGGGCTAGCGGGAGGAGAGACCCAGTACTTC
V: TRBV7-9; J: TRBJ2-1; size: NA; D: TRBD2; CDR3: CASNLAGGYNEQFF; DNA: TGTGCCAGCAACTTAGCGGGAGGCTACAATGAGCAGTTCTTC
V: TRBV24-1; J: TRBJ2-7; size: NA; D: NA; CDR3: CATSEGTGSEQYF; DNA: TGTGCCACCAGTGAGGGCACAGGGAGCGAGCAGTACTTC
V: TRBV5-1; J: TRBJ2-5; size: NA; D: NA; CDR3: CASSPSRGGQETQYF; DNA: TGCGCCAGCAGCCCCAGCAGAGGGGGCCAAGAGACCCAGTACTTC
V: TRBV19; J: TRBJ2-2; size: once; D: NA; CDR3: CASTRSNTGELFF; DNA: TGTGCCAGTACCAGGTCGAACACCGGGGAGCTGTTTTTT
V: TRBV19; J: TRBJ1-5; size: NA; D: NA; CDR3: CAHGGGNQPQHF; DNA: TGTGCCCATGGGGGCGGCAATCAGCCCCAGCATTTT
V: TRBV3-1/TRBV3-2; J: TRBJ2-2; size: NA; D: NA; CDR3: CASSQSGLNTGELFF; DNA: TGTGCCAGCAGCCAATCAGGGCTGAACACCGGGGAGCTGTTTTTT
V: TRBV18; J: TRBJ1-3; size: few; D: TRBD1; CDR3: CASSLAHSGTAGNTIYF; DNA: TGTGCCAGCTCACTAGCTCATTCCGGGACAGCTGGAAACACCATATATTTT
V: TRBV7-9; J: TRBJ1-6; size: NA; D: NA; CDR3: CASSPRDLSPLHF; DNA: TGTGCCAGCAGCCCCAGGGATCTTTCACCCCTCCACTTT
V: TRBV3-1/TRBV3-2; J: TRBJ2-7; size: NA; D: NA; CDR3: CASSQGQSSGEQYF; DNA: TGTGCCAGCAGCCAAGGACAATCTTCCGGCGAGCAGTACTTC
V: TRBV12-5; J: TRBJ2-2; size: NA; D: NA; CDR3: CASGLVSSRGELFF; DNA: TGTGCTAGTGGTTTGGTCTCGAGTCGTGGGGAGCTGTTTTTT
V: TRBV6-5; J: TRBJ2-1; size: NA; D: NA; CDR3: CASSYEGRSHEQFF; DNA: TGTGCCAGCAGTTACGAGGGCCGCAGCCATGAGCAGTTCTTC
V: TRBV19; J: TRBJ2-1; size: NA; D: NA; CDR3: CASNAGQSGYNEQFF; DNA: TGTGCCAGTAACGCCGGACAGAGTGGCTACAATGAGCAGTTCTTC